This T cell receptor beta chain is drawn from a study of post-analysis software for immune sequencing data (dated by TCRdb to the mid-2010s). General notes on the study: The recorded disease courses included relapsing-remitting, secondary progressive and progressive-relapsing multiple sclerosis, and some patients had no subtype annotation. The patient repertoires were set against about 12 previously published healthy control repertoires from donors whose ages ranged from about 6 to 27 years. A subset of samples was prepared in parallel using single-end sample barcoding, then pooled and co-amplified after Illumina adapter ligation.

Germline trimming amounts to 6 bases on V and 2 bases on J, with 3 as the count of junction bases outside the gene matches. The CDR3 spans 15 residues, from the cysteine through the phenylalanine. Only the CDR3 part of the read is kept: 45 bases, read in frame from the first base. The library was obtained by PCR. Instrument on record: Illumina HiSeq 2500. Unique molecular identifiers were incorporated into TCR beta cDNA libraries to reduce PCR and sequencing biases. Approximately 500,000 cDNA molecules were obtained for every 1 to 10 million input T cells, so each molecule roughly corresponded to one T cell. The patient libraries were prepared and sequenced with the same protocol used for the earlier healthy control dataset. Within a given batch, samples were prepared together, multiplexed and sequenced on the same HiSeq lane. On the authors' methods: Raw barcoded reads were processed with MIGEC, discarding single-read molecular identifier groups before consensus assembly and CDR3 extraction. Clonotype tables were post-analysed with VDJtools, normalizing diversity by down-sampling all datasets to the smallest sample size. Repertoire overlap clustering matched CDR3 amino acid but not nucleotide sequences to correct batch-related cross-sample contamination. TCRdb itself trimmed the public reads at Q25 with fastp, ran MiXCR and retained productive beta chains. Each record represents a unique CDR3 protein, reported with the most common genes and DNA among its rows. TCRdb, not the authors, supplied the V and J calls. This sample comprises around 700,000 distinct CDR3 sequences, around 60% of them detected only once. The leading ten clones occupy approximately 10% of the sample.

TCR beta repertoires were profiled from peripheral blood of 10 to 15 young patients with multiple sclerosis to demonstrate the VDJtools post-analysis software. The multiple sclerosis patients were children and adolescents between roughly 6 and 16 years of age. Results and caveats for the whole study, not just this receptor: Compared with controls, multiple sclerosis patients had significantly lower normalized Chao1 diversity, a finding suggesting substantial peripheral T-cell clonal expansion. Significantly higher frequencies in patients than in controls were found for about 5 TRBV segments, including TRBV5-6, TRBV5-1 and TRBV20-1. Strong co-clustering of samples prepared in the same batch was shown by direct clustering with F measure, prompting a batch-effect correction. The multiple sclerosis patient group was slightly younger than the control group.

Concerning this clonotype itself: No antigen is known for it. The record has no base qualities; no much larger clone is one base away.

This chain joins TRBV12-3 or TRBV12-4 to TRBJ2-1, with 11 bases aligning to TRBD2. Sequencing was carried out using blood. This clonotype originated in a girl aged 2 to 9 with multiple sclerosis. Here the CDR3 is given as CASRQTSGTYNEQFF. The nucleotides read TGTGCCAGCAGGCAGACTAGCGGGACCTACAATGAGCAGTTCTTC.